This TCR beta chain stems from a study of blood T cell repertoires in COVID-19. Method: immunoSEQ multiplex PCR; TCRdb's copy keeps in-frame clones and lacks some. The sample holds 200,000 or so clones, around nine tenths seen once. From germline, CDR1 is MDHEN and CDR2 SYDVKM. The CDR3 contains 13 residues. Deletions cut 6 bases from V and 6 bases from J, with 11 bases between. Grouping used clinical history reported by participants in a survey and questionnaire. Input material: PBMCs or T cells enriched from blood (not recorded which). The sequence derives from a woman under 40 who had been exposed to COVID-19. The rearrangement uses TRBV28 and TRBJ2-2; D is possibly TRBD1 (6 bases). CDR3 loop: CASSLTGSGELFF. In DNA, the CDR3 is TGTGCCAGCAGCCTTACAGGGTCCGGGGAGCTGTTTTTT.